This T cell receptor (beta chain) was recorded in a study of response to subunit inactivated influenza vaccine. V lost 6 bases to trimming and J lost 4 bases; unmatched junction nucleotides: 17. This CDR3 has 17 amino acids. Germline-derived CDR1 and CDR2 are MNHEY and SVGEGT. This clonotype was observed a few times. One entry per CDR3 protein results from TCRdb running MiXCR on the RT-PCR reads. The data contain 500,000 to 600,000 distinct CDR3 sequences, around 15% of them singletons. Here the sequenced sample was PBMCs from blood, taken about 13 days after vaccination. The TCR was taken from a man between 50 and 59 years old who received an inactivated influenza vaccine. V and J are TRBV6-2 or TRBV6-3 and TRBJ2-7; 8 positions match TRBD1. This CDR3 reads CASSQSSLRGLGYEQYF. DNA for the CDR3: TGTGCCAGCAGCCAATCAAGCCTCAGGGGGCTGGGGTACGAGCAGTACTTC.